Listed here are 29 T cell receptor beta chains from one sample, sequenced in a study of T-cell reconstitution after alpha-beta-depleted transplantation in children. Unique molecular identifiers were used to barcode this TCRbeta library. TCRdb itself ran the PCR reads through MiXCR, one entry per CDR3 protein. The sample has more than 120,000 distinct CDR3 sequences, 8.8% seen once; the top ten hold around a sixth. Sequencing used PBMCs, mostly from graft donor cells, obtained 180 days after TCRalphabeta/CD19-depleted stem cell transplant. These receptors came from a female patient aged 2-9 years who had a stem cell transplant for congenital amegakaryocytic thrombocytopenia, so the T cells may come from the graft donor.

As for this clonotype: This may arise from a read error, as a much more abundant clone is one base away. The rearrangement links TRBV5-1 to TRBJ1-1; D may be TRBD1 (5 bases). Germline assignment: CDR1 SGHRS and CDR2 YFSETQ. The CDR3 length is 13 residues. V was pared by 1 base and J by 13 bases, with 17 bases between. CDR3 nucleotide sequence: TGCGCCAGCAGCTTGTCTCTAAGGGCGGGGGTTTTCTTT. This sequence encodes CASSLSLRAGVFF.

This clonotype occurred many times. The gene calls are TRBV7-8 and TRBJ2-1, with D maybe TRBD2 (6 bases). The CDR3 covers 17 residues. Trimming pared 5 bases from V and 5 bases from J, leaving 22 bases between. Germline-derived CDR1 and CDR2 are SGHVS and FQNEAQ. The CDR3 region is CASSGSGSGRNDNEQFF. As DNA, the CDR3 is TGTGCCAGCAGCGGATCGGGCAGCGGGCGTAACGACAATGAGCAGTTCTTC.

The sample holds a few counts of this clonotype. The CDR3 DNA follows: TGCAGTGCGGCCGTCCTGAGGGGAGGGGACGAGCAGTACTTC. It encodes CSAAVLRGGDEQYF. The chain couples TRBV20-1 to TRBJ2-7; 7 nucleotides match TRBD2. CDR3 length: 14 amino acids. After removal of 6 bases from V and 5 bases from J, the junction contained 13 bases not matched to a gene. CDR1 and CDR2 from the germline V gene are DFQATT and SNEGSKA (reference sequence).

This clonotype turned up a few times. This rearrangement joins TRBV20-1 to TRBJ2-1; no clear D. Between the trimmed V and J ends, which lost 5 bases and 8 bases, there was a span of 13 bases. The length of the CDR3 is 12 residues. Germline CDR1 is DFQATT and CDR2 is SNEGSKA (reference sequence). The DNA for the CDR3 is TGCAGTGCTCGACTGGGCGGCGATGAGCAGTTCTTC. It translates to CSARLGGDEQFF.

This clonotype was detected only a few times. J is TRBJ2-5 and V is TRBV20-1, with 11 bases fitting TRBD2. Unmatched junction bases numbered 4, after V lost 5 bases and J lost 2 bases. The CDR3 runs 14 residues. CDR1 is DFQATT and CDR2 is SNEGSKA in the germline V gene (reference sequence). Here the CDR3 DNA reads TGCAGTGCTCTCATAGCGGGAGGGCAAGAGACCCAGTACTTC. It encodes CSALIAGGQETQYF.

The V gene is TRBV27, the J gene TRBJ2-3; 7 bases are shared with TRBD2. There are 16 residues in the CDR3. With 3 bases clipped from V and 2 bases from J, the junction kept 8 bases outside the gene matches. From germline, CDR1 is MNHEY and CDR2 SMNVEV (reference sequence). CDR3 bases: TGTGCCAGCAGTTTTTCCCTAGCGGTGGTCACAGATACGCAGTATTTT. The encoded protein is CASSFSLAVVTDTQYF.

This clonotype occurred many times. The chain has TRBV15 and TRBJ2-1; D may be TRBD2 (7 bases). V was clipped by 2 bases and J by 8 bases, with 16 bases between them. Germline V CDR1 and CDR2: LNHNV, YYDKDF (reference sequence). There are 15 residues in the CDR3. CDR3 amino acids: CATSRRGGVRDEQFF. The CDR3 DNA sequence: TGTGCCACCAGCAGAAGGGGGGGGGTTAGGGATGAGCAGTTCTTC. The full variable domain, rest sourced from reference TRBV15 and TRBJ2-1, is DAMVIQNPRYQVTQFGKPVTLSCSQTLNHNVMYWYQQKSSQAPKLLFHYYDKDFNNEADTPDNFQSRRPNTSFCFLDIRSPGLGDTAMYLCATSRRGGVRDEQFFGPGTRLTVL.

The chain uses TRBV7-2 and TRBJ1-1, with D uncertain. The V end was cut by 1 base, the J end by 10 bases, with 7 bases between. CDR1 is SGHTA, CDR2 FQGNSA, per germline. The CDR3 runs 11 residues. CDR3 in amino acids: CASSLVEGAFF. DNA of the CDR3: TGTGCCAGCAGCTTAGTCGAGGGAGCTTTCTTT.

In its sample, this clonotype was seen many times. The chain is built from TRBV29-1 and TRBJ2-1; 10 nucleotides match TRBD2. Germline-derived CDR1 and CDR2 are SQVTM and ANQGSEA. The CDR3 length is 13 residues. The ends lost 4 bases at V and 9 bases at J; junction bases unmatched: 6. The DNA for the CDR3 is TGCAGCGTTGTTAGCGGGGGGCAAGGTGAGCAGTTCTTC. This encodes CSVVSGGQGEQFF.

This clonotype was seen a few times. At one end, the junction sequence differs from germline, possibly due to a read error. The chain has TRBV6-1 and TRBJ1-1, with TRBD1 matching 9 bases. Germline V gene lookup returns CDR1 MNHNS and CDR2 SASEGT. There are 14 residues in the CDR3. As DNA, the CDR3 is TGTGCCAGCAATGAACAGGGGGCTGGCACTGAAGCTTTCTTT. The encoded protein is CASNEQGAGTEAFF.

In its sample, this clonotype was seen many times. J is TRBJ2-3 and V is TRBV10-3; D might be TRBD1 or TRBD2, each matching 5 bases. The CDR3 covers 15 residues. Trimming removed 6 bases from V and 3 bases from J, with 16 bases in between. The V gene's germline CDR1 is ENHRY and CDR2 SYGVKD. The CDR3 DNA is TGTGCCATCAGGATCCGGGGCTGGGGGACAGATACGCAGTATTTT. Translating gives CAIRIRGWGTDTQYF.

This clonotype appeared a few times. The chain couples TRBV7-8 to TRBJ2-5; D perhaps matches TRBD2 (5 bases). There are 18 residues in the CDR3. CDR1 is SGHVS and CDR2 is FQNEAQ in the germline V gene. V dropped 5 bases and J dropped 5 bases, with 27 bases sitting between them. The CDR3 nucleotides are TGTGCCAGCAGCCTACCACGGCGGTCTAGCATGAGACCGGAGACCCAGTACTTC. Protein product: CASSLPRRSSMRPETQYF. Supplemented by reference TRBV7-8 and TRBJ2-5, the full variable domain reads GAGVSQSPRYKVAKRGQDVALRCDPISGHVSLFWYQQALGQGPEFLTYFQNEAQLDKSGLPSDRFFAERPEGSVSTLKIQRTQQEDSAVYLCASSLPRRSSMRPETQYFGPGTRLLVL.

In this sample, this clonotype turned up many times. V usage is TRBV7-9 and J usage is TRBJ1-1; maybe TRBD1 (6 bases). CDR3 length: 14 amino acids. Looked up from germline, CDR1 is SEHNR and CDR2 is FQNEAQ (reference sequence). Trimming stripped 3 bases from V and 7 bases from J, with 15 bases between. The CDR3 DNA reads as TGTGCCAGCAGCTTGGGTCCAGGGGCGGTTGAAGCTTTCTTT. Residues: CASSLGPGAVEAFF.

At least ten counts were recorded for this clonotype. The rearrangement joins TRBV19 to TRBJ2-2; 8 bases are shared with TRBD2. Germline V gives CDR1 LNHDA, CDR2 SQIVND (reference sequence). This CDR3 spans 16 amino acids. V dropped 6 bases and J dropped 6; count of bases not matched to a gene: 12. CDR3 protein: CASRPWAAGDPGELFF. Here the CDR3 DNA reads TGTGCCAGTAGACCTTGGGCAGCGGGAGACCCCGGGGAGCTGTTTTTT.

This clonotype was observed at least ten times. The chain combines TRBV27 with TRBJ1-6; D perhaps matches TRBD1 (6 bases). Germline assignment: CDR1 MNHEY and CDR2 SMNVEV (reference sequence). This CDR3 region has 15 residues. V was clipped by 2 bases and J by 9 bases, with 14 bases between them. The CDR3 sequence: CASSLVTQGVSPLHF. The CDR3 nucleotides read TGTGCCAGCAGTTTAGTGACACAGGGCGTTTCACCCCTCCACTTT.

This clonotype was recorded at least ten times. This chain links TRBV7-6 with TRBJ2-5; possible D gene TRBD1, 6 bases. Germline V gene sequence: CDR1 SGHVS, CDR2 FNYEAQ. With 1 base removed from V and 1 base from J, the gap between germline ends came to 16 bases. The CDR3 spans 17 residues. The CDR3 bases are TGTGCCAGCAGCTTAGTTAACCCAGGGGCCCTCCAAGAGACCCAGTACTTC. This encodes CASSLVNPGALQETQYF.

With respect to this clonotype: A much larger clonotype is one base distant, so this may be a read error. The V gene is TRBV28, the J gene TRBJ1-1; the D is unclear. CDR3 size: 11 residues. Germline V gene lookup returns CDR1 MDHEN and CDR2 SYDVKM. CDR3 region: CASKINTEPFF. CDR3 coding DNA: TGTGCCAGCAAAATTAACACTGAACCTTTCTTT.

This chain joins TRBV2 and TRBJ2-3, with 9 bases lining up with TRBD1. CDR3 length: 13 residues. Germline CDR1 reads SNHLY; CDR2 reads FYNNEI. The trim removed 6 bases at V and 5 bases at J, leaving 3 bases unmatched. The CDR3 loop is CASSTTGGDTQYF. CDR3 DNA: TGTGCCAGCAGCACGACAGGGGGAGATACGCAGTATTTT. Looking up the rest from reference TRBV2 and TRBJ2-3 gives the full variable domain: EPEVTQTPSHQVTQMGQEVILRCVPISNHLYFYWYRQILGQKVEFLVSFYNNEISEKSEIFDDQFSVERPDGSNFTLKIRSTKLEDSAMYFCASSTTGGDTQYFGPGTRLTVL.

This clonotype was counted at least ten times. This chain connects TRBV20-1 to TRBJ2-5; 9 nucleotides align to TRBD2. V shed 6 bases and J 0 bases; nucleotides not matched to a gene: 2. Germline V gives CDR1 DFQATT, CDR2 SNEGSKA (reference sequence). The CDR3 covers 13 residues. This CDR3 is CSAVAGDQETQYF. The CDR3, as DNA: TGCAGTGCAGTAGCGGGGGACCAAGAGACCCAGTACTTC.

This clonotype has a handful of counts. The chain is built from TRBV20-1 and TRBJ2-2; the D is unclear. CDR1 is DFQATT and CDR2 is SNEGSKA in the germline V gene (reference sequence). The CDR3 is 11 residues long. This CDR3 reads CKGTHTGELFF. DNA of the CDR3: TGCAAGGGCACCCACACCGGGGAGCTGTTTTTT.

This clonotype was counted many times. The V call is TRBV7-9, the J call TRBJ2-2; the match to TRBD2 covers 10 bases. J lost 5 bases, V lost 2 bases, and 5 bases had no gene match. Per the germline V gene, CDR1 is SEHNR and CDR2 is FQNEAQ (reference sequence). This CDR3 has 16 residues. This CDR3 reads CASSLTSGKSTGELFF. CDR3 nucleotides: TGTGCCAGCAGCTTAACTAGCGGGAAATCTACCGGGGAGCTGTTTTTT.

At least ten counts were recorded for this clonotype. The CDR3 DNA follows: TGCAGTGCCGCTAGCGGGGGCACAGATACGCAGTATTTT. Its protein is CSAASGGTDTQYF. The chain carries TRBV20-1 and TRBJ2-3; 9 nucleotides align to TRBD2. V shed 6 bases and J 1 base; nucleotides not matched to a gene: 2. CDR1 is DFQATT, CDR2 SNEGSKA, per germline (reference sequence). CDR3 length: 13 residues.

This clonotype is categorized as medium-sized. The rearrangement links TRBV5-5 to TRBJ1-3; no definite D call. The ends were cut back, 4 bases at V and 0 bases at J, with 14 bases in the middle. Germline assignment: CDR1 SGHKS and CDR2 YYEKEE (reference sequence). The CDR3 extends over 16 amino acids. CDR3 DNA sequence: TGTGCCAGCAGCCACAACCCGGCAGGCTCTGGAAACACCATATATTTT. This sequence encodes CASSHNPAGSGNTIYF.

The genes are TRBV12-3 or TRBV12-4 and TRBJ1-2; TRBD1 matches 7 bases. V lost 5 bases and J lost 10; bases outside the gene matches: 7. The CDR3 runs 12 residues. CDR3 coding DNA: TGTGCCAGCAGTGGGGGACAGTCATCCTACACCTTC. This gives the protein CASSGGQSSYTF.

This clonotype has a count of ten or more. The chain is built from TRBV6-2 or TRBV6-3 and TRBJ2-7; 8 nucleotides line up with TRBD2. The CDR3 sequence is 13 residues long. The V and J ends lost 8 bases and 0 bases, in that order; junction bases with no gene match: 3. CDR1 and CDR2 from the germline V gene are MNHEY and SVGEGT. The CDR3, as DNA: TGTGCCAGCGGCCTAGCGGGCTCCTACGAGCAGTACTTC. It codes for CASGLAGSYEQYF.

This clonotype was seen at least ten times. This chain connects TRBV14 to TRBJ2-1; 7 bases fit TRBD2. With 4 bases clipped from V and 6 bases from J, the junction kept 9 bases outside the gene matches. The CDR3 spans 15 residues. Germline assignment: CDR1 SGHDN and CDR2 FVKESK. The CDR3 coding sequence is TGTGCCAGCAGCCGGTGGCTAGCGGACGTCAATGAGCAGTTCTTC. Translating gives CASSRWLADVNEQFF. The full variable domain, its missing parts supplied by reference TRBV14 and TRBJ2-1, is EAGVTQFPSHSVIEKGQTVTLRCDPISGHDNLYWYRRVMGKEIKFLLHFVKESKQDESGMPNNRFLAERTGGTYSTLKVQPAELEDSGVYFCASSRWLADVNEQFFGPGTRLTVL.

This clonotype was picked up many times. The V gene is TRBV28, the J gene TRBJ1-3; D gene ambiguous. V dropped 7 bases and J dropped 0 bases, with 19 bases sitting between them. The CDR3 length is 17 residues. Germline assignment: CDR1 MDHEN and CDR2 SYDVKM. This chain's CDR3 is CASTAGNRQTSGNTIYF. The CDR3 DNA sequence: TGTGCCAGCACCGCCGGGAACCGCCAAACCTCTGGAAACACCATATATTTT.

V gene TRBV18 combines with J gene TRBJ1-2, with 9 positions matching TRBD1. The CDR3 is 14 residues long. Germline CDR1 reads KGHSH; CDR2 reads LQKENI. V lost 5 bases to trimming and J lost 10 bases; unmatched junction nucleotides: 11. This CDR3 is CASSSTGTGRTYTF. The CDR3 bases are TGTGCCAGCTCATCAACCGGGACAGGGAGAACCTACACCTTC.

This clonotype was counted ten times or more. The V gene is TRBV18, the J gene TRBJ1-2; the match to TRBD1 covers 11 bases. This CDR3 is 16 amino acids long. The V segment lost 3 bases and the J segment 5 bases; nucleotides outside the gene matches: 8. In germline, CDR1 is KGHSH, CDR2 LQKENI. The CDR3 DNA reads as TGTGCCAGCTCACCCGCCGGGACAGGGGGAAAATATGGCTACACCTTC. Its protein product is CASSPAGTGGKYGYTF. The full variable domain, completed using reference TRBV18 and TRBJ1-2, is NAGVMQNPRHLVRRRGQEARLRCSPMKGHSHVYWYRQLPEEGLKFMVYLQKENIIDESGMPKERFSAEFPKEGPSILRIQQVVRGDSAAYFCASSPAGTGGKYGYTFGSGTRLTVV.